This T cell receptor (beta chain) was obtained from a study of T cell responses to AZD1222 COVID-19 vaccine. Study summary: Whether given at about 4 or about 12 weeks, second doses were pooled. General observations from the study: Elevations in Spike-specific TCR breadth and depth followed administration of two AZD1222 doses. Epitopes outside B.1.351 and B.1.1.7 mutated regions reportedly drew nearly half of spike TCRs. Females made up more of the donors, who were largely white British, and clonal diversity may have come out too low.

Germline V gene sequence: CDR1 MDHEN, CDR2 SYDVKM. The CDR3 runs to 14 residues. V lost 2 bases, J lost 9 bases, and 16 bases lay in between. The assay was immunoSEQ multiplex PCR, and TCRdb's table has in-frame clones only and misses some. The sample includes about 130,000 clones, approximately 90% of them seen just once. Comment on this clone: Its antigen is undetermined.

Sequences were derived from peripheral blood, sampled on day 0 of AZD1222 vaccination. This chain connects TRBV28 to TRBJ2-5; D ambiguous. The source is an adult in good health. CDR3 protein: CASSLGLASWAQYF. CDR3 in DNA: TGTGCCAGCAGTTTAGGGTTGGCTTCGTGGGCCCAGTACTTC.